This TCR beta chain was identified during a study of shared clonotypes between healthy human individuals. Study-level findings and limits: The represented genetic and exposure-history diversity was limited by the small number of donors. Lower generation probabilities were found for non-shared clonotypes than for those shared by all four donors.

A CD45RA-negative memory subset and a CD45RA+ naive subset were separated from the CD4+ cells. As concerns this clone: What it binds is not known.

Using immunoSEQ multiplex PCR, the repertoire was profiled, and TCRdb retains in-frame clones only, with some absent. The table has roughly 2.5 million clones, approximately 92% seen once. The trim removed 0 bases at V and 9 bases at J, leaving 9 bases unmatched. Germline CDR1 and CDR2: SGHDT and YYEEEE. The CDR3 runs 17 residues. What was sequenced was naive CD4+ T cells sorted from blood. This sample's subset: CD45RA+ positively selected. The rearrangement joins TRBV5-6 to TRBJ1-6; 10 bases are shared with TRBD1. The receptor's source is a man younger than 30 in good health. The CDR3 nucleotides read TGTGCCAGCAGCTTGGAGACAGGGGGCAATTTGGTTTCACCCCTCCACTTT. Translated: CASSLETGGNLVSPLHF.